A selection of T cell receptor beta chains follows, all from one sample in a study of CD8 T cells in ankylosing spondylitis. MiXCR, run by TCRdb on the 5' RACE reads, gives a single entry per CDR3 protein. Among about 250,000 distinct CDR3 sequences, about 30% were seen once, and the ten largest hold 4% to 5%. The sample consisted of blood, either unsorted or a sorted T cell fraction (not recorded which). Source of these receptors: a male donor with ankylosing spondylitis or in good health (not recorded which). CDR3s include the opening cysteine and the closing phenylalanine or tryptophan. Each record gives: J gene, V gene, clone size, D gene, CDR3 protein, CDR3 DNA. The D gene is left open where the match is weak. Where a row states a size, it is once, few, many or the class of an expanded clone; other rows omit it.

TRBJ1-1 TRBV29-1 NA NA CSVVENTEAFF TGCAGCGTTGTAGAGAACACTGAAGCTTTCTTT
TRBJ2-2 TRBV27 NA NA CASSLLGAGYTEELFF TGTGCCAGCAGTTTATTAGGGGCAGGGTACACCGAGGAGCTGTTTTTT
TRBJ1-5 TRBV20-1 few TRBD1 CSARLRTGAFGNQPQHF TGCAGTGCTAGACTCAGGACAGGGGCCTTTGGCAATCAGCCCCAGCATTTT
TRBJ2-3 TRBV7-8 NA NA CASSLTVQGQPTDTQYF TGTGCCAGCAGCTTAACAGTCCAGGGGCAGCCCACAGATACGCAGTATTTT
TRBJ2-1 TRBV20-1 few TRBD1 CSARPWDRANEQFF TGCAGTGCTAGACCATGGGACAGGGCCAATGAGCAGTTCTTC
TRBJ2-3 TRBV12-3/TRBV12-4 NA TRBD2 CASSARSGGRTDTQYF TGTGCCAGCAGTGCTCGGAGCGGGGGAAGGACAGATACGCAGTATTTT
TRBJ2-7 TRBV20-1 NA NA CSARGPLPEYYEQYF TGCAGTGCTAGAGGGCCCCTTCCGGAGTACTACGAGCAGTACTTC
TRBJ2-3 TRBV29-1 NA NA CSVASRLATQYF TGCAGCGTTGCTTCCAGGCTAGCCACGCAGTATTTT
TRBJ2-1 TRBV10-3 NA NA CATFGGSPYNEQFF TGTGCCACCTTTGGTGGGTCCCCCTACAATGAGCAGTTCTTC
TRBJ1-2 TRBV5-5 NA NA CASSPPSVGYGYTF TGTGCCAGCAGCCCGCCCTCAGTGGGTTATGGCTACACCTTC
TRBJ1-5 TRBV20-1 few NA CSATRGNQPQHF TGCAGTGCTACCAGGGGCAATCAGCCCCAGCATTTT
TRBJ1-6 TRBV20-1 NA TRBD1 CSARTQGYNSPLHF TGCAGTGCTAGAACACAGGGGTATAATTCACCCCTCCACTTT
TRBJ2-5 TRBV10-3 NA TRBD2 CATSGGVQETQYF TGTGCCACGAGCGGGGGGGTCCAAGAGACCCAGTACTTC
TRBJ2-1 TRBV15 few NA CATSRDYRGGDEQFF TGTGCCACCAGCAGAGATTATAGGGGTGGCGATGAGCAGTTCTTC
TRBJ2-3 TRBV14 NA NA CASSRTGGLYTDTQYF TGTGCCAGCAGCCGAACGGGGGGCCTATACACAGATACGCAGTATTTT
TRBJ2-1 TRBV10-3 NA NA CAIGGEYNEQFF TGTGCCATCGGGGGAGAGTACAATGAGCAGTTCTTC
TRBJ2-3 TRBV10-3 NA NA CAIGDTQYF TGTGCCATAGGGGATACGCAGTATTTT
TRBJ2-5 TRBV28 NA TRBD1 CASSLAGQGGKTQYF TGTGCCAGCAGTTTGGCGGGACAGGGAGGGAAGACCCAGTACTTC
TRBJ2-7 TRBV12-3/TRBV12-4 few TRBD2 CASSLAGSGGSYEQYF TGTGCCAGCAGTTTAGCGGGTAGCGGGGGTTCCTACGAGCAGTACTTC
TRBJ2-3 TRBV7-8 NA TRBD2 CASSLVSAGGQEDTQYF TGTGCCAGCAGCTTAGTTTCAGCGGGGGGGCAAGAAGATACGCAGTATTTT
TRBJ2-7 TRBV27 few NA CASSLTGTGHYEQYF TGTGCCAGCAGTTTAACCGGGACCGGGCACTACGAGCAGTACTTC
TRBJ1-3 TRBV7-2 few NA CASSSPRPAGTIYF TGTGCCAGCAGCTCCCCACGCCCGGCGGGCACCATATATTTT
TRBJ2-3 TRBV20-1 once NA CSAPQPGTDTQYF TGCAGTGCCCCACAACCCGGCACAGATACGCAGTATTTT
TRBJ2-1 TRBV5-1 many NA CASSLLPQGEGEQFF TGCGCCAGCAGCTTACTCCCCCAGGGAGAGGGTGAGCAGTTCTTC
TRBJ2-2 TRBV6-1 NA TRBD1 CASTVRQGYTGELFF TGTGCCAGCACTGTACGACAGGGGTACACCGGGGAGCTGTTTTTT
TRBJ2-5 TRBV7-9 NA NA CASSLYGGSRETQYF TGTGCCAGCAGCTTATATGGGGGTTCACGAGAGACCCAGTACTTC
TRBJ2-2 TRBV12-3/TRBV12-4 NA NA CASSLGFGADLNTGELFF TGTGCCAGCAGTTTAGGTTTTGGAGCGGACCTCAACACCGGGGAGCTGTTTTTT
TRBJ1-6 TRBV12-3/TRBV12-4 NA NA CASSPRGAYNSPLHF TGTGCCAGCAGTCCCCGCGGGGCGTATAATTCACCCCTCCACTTT
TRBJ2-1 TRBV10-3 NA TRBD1 CAISTGTGDNEQFF TGTGCCATCAGTACCGGGACAGGGGACAATGAGCAGTTCTTC
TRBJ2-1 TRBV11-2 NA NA CASSFQESSYNEQFF TGTGCCAGCAGCTTCCAGGAGAGCTCCTACAATGAGCAGTTCTTC
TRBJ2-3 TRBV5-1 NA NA CASSSAGPRDTQYF TGCGCCAGCAGCTCCGCGGGTCCGAGGGATACGCAGTATTTT
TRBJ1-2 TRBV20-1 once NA CSAWSGPRAGYTF TGCAGTGCCTGGAGCGGACCGCGGGCAGGCTACACCTTC
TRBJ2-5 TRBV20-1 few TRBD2 CSATETSFQTQYF TGCAGTGCTACCGAGACTAGCTTCCAGACCCAGTACTTC
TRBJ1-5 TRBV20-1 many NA CSASRELTDQPQHF TGCAGTGCTAGCCGGGAACTAACCGATCAGCCCCAGCATTTT
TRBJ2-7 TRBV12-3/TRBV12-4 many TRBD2 CASGSGGLDEQYF TGTGCCAGCGGTAGCGGGGGATTAGACGAGCAGTACTTC
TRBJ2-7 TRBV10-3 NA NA CAIGRGGRGTYEQYF TGTGCCATCGGAAGGGGGGGAAGGGGCACCTACGAGCAGTACTTC
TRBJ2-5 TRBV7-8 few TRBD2 CASSLVGTSAETQYF TGTGCCAGCAGCTTAGTGGGGACTAGCGCGGAGACCCAGTACTTC
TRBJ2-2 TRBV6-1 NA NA CASIDVVSTGELFF TGTGCCAGCATCGATGTAGTATCCACCGGGGAGCTGTTTTTT
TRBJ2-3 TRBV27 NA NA CASHDRITDTQYF TGTGCCAGCCACGACAGGATCACAGATACGCAGTATTTT
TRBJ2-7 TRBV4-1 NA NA CASSQAAGLGILIYEQYF TGCGCCAGCAGCCAAGCTGCGGGGCTGGGAATATTAATCTACGAGCAGTACTTC
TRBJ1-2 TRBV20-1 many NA CSARAGNYGYTF TGCAGTGCTAGAGCCGGGAACTATGGCTACACCTTC
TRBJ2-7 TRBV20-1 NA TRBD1 CSAGTGAYEQYF TGCAGTGCCGGGACAGGGGCCTACGAGCAGTACTTC
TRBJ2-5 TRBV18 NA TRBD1 CASSPLDRGETQYF TGTGCCAGCTCACCACTTGACAGGGGAGAGACCCAGTACTTC
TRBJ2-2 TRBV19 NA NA CASSPGRVTGELFF TGTGCCAGTAGTCCGGGAAGGGTGACCGGGGAGCTGTTTTTT
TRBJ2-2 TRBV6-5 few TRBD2 CASSYSGLADGELFF TGTGCCAGCAGTTATTCGGGACTAGCGGATGGGGAGCTGTTTTTT
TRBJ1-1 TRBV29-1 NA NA CSAGGSTEAFF TGCAGCGCCGGGGGGAGCACTGAAGCTTTCTTT
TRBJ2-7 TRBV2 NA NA CANPKPISYEQYF TGTGCCAACCCAAAACCCATAAGTTACGAGCAGTACTTC
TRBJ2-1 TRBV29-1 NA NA CSVASADNEQFF TGCAGCGTCGCGAGCGCCGACAATGAGCAGTTCTTC
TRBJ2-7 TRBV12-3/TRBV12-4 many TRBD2 CASRYSGSSYEQYF TGTGCCAGCAGATACAGCGGGAGCTCCTACGAGCAGTACTTC
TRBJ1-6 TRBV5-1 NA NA CASRGAGESPLHF TGCGCCAGCCGTGGCGCCGGTGAGTCACCCCTCCACTTT
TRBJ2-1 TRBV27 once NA CASSLGSNVGEQFF TGTGCCAGCAGTTTAGGGTCAAACGTCGGTGAGCAGTTCTTC
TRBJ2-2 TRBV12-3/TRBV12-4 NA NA CASSSIRIELFF TGTGCCAGCAGCTCGATCCGCATAGAGCTGTTTTTT
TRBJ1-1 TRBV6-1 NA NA CASSRGLGTEAFF TGTGCCAGCAGTCGGGGTTTGGGAACTGAAGCTTTCTTT
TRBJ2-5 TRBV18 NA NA CASSLPLEAQYF TGTGCCAGCTCACTTCCCTTGGAGGCCCAGTACTTC
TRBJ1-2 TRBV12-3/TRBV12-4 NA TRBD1 CASRRAQGSYGYTF TGTGCCAGCCGTAGGGCACAGGGGAGCTATGGCTACACCTTC